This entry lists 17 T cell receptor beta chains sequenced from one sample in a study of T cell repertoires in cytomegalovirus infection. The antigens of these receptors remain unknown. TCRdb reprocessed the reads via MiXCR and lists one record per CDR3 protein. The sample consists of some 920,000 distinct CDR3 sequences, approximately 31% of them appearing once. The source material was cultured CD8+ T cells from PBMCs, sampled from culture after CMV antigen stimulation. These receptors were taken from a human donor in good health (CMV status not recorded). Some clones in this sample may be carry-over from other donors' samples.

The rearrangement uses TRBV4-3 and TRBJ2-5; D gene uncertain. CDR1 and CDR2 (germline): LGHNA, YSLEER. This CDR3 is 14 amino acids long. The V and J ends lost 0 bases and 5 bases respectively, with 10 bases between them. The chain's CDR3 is CASSQDVLSETQYF. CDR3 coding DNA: TGCGCCAGCAGCCAAGATGTCCTCTCGGAGACCCAGTACTTC.

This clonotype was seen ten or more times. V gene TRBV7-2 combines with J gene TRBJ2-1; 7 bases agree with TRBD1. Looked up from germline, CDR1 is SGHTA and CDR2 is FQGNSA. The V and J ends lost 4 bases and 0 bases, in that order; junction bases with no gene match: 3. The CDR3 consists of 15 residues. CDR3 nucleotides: TGTGCCAGCAGCTCCCGGGACAGCTCCTACAATGAGCAGTTCTTC. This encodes CASSSRDSSYNEQFF.

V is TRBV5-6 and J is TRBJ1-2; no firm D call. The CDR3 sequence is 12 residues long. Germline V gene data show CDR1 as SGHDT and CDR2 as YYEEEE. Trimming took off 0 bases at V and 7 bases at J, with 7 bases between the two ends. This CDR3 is CASSLGLRGYTF. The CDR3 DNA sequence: TGTGCCAGCAGCTTGGGGTTGCGTGGCTACACCTTC.

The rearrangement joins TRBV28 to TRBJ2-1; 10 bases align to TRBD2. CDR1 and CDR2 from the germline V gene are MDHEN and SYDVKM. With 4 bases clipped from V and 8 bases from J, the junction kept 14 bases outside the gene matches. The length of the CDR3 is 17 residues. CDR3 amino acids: CASSSPLAGALGHEQFF. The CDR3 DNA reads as TGTGCCAGCAGTTCACCCCTAGCGGGGGCGCTAGGCCATGAGCAGTTCTTC. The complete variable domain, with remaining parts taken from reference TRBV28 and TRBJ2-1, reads DVKVTQSSRYLVKRTGEKVFLECVQDMDHENMFWYRQDPGLGLRLIYFSYDVKMKEKGDIPEGYSVSREKKERFSLILESASTNQTSMYLCASSSPLAGALGHEQFFGPGTRLTVL.

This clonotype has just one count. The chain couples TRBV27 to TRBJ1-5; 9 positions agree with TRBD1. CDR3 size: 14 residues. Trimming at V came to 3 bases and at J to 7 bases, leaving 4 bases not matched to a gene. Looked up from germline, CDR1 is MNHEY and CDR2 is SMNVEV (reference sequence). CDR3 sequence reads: CASSFGTGRQPQHF. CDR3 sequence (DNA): TGTGCCAGCAGTTTCGGGACAGGGAGACAGCCCCAGCATTTT.

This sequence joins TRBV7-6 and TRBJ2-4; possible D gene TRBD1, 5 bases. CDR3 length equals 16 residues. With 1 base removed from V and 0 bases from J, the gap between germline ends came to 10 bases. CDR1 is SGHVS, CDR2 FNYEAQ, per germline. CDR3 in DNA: TGTGCCAGCAGCTTAGGGACATCCTTAGCCAAAAACATTCAGTACTTC. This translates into CASSLGTSLAKNIQYF.

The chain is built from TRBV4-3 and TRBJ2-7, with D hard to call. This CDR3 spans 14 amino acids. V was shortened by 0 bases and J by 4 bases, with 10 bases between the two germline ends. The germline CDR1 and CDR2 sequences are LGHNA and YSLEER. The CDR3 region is CASSQEQLSYEQYF. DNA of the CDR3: TGCGCCAGCAGCCAAGAACAACTATCGTACGAGCAGTACTTC.

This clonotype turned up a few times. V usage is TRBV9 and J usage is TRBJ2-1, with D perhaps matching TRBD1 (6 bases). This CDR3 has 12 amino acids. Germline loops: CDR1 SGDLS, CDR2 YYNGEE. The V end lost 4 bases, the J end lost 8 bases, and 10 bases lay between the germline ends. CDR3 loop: CASSPYRDEQFF. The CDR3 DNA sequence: TGTGCCAGCAGCCCATACAGGGATGAGCAGTTCTTC.

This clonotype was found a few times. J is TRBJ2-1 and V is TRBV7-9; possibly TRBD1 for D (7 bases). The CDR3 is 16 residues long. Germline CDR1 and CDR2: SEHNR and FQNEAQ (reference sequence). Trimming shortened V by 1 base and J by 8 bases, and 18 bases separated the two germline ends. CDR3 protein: CASSLVGGTAGDEQFF. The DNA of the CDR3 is TGTGCCAGCAGCTTAGTTGGGGGGACAGCCGGCGATGAGCAGTTCTTC.

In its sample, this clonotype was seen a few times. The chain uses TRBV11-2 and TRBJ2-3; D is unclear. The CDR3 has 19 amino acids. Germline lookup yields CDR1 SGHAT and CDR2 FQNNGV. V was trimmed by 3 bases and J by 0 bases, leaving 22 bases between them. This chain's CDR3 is CASSLGIVLRGASTDTQYF. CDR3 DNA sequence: TGTGCCAGCAGCTTGGGTATCGTCCTCCGAGGCGCTAGCACAGATACGCAGTATTTT.

The CDR3 DNA is TGTGCCATCAGCCCGTCTGGAAATTCACCCCTCCACTTT. Amino acid sequence: CAISPSGNSPLHF. The chain couples TRBV10-3 to TRBJ1-6; D ambiguous. The V end lost 6 bases, the J end lost 7 bases, and 10 bases lay between the germline ends. This CDR3 has 13 residues. CDR1 and CDR2 from the germline V gene are ENHRY and SYGVKD.

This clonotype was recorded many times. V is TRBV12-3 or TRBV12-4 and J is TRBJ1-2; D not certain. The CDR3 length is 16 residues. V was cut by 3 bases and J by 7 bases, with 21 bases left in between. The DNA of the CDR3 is TGTGCCAGCAGTTTTGTGGCAAGATACATAACGCGTGGCTACACCTTC. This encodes CASSFVARYITRGYTF.

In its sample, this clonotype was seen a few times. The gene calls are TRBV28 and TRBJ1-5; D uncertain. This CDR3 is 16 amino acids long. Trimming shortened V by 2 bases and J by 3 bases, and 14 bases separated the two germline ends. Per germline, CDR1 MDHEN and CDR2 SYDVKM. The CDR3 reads CASSLRAFDDNQPQHF. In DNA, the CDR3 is TGTGCCAGCAGTTTAAGGGCCTTTGACGACAATCAGCCCCAGCATTTT.

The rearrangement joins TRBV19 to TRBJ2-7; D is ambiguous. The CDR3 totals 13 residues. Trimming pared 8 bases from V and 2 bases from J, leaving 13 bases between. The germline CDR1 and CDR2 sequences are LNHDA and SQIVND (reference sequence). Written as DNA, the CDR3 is TGTGCCAGTTCCTATGCCGCACCCTACGAGCAGTACTTC. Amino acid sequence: CASSYAAPYEQYF.

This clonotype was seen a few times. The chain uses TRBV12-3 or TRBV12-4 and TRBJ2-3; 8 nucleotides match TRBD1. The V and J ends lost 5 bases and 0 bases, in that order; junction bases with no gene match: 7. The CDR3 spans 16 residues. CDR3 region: CASSGTGPPSTDTQYF. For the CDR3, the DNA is TGTGCCAGCAGTGGGACAGGTCCCCCTAGCACAGATACGCAGTATTTT.

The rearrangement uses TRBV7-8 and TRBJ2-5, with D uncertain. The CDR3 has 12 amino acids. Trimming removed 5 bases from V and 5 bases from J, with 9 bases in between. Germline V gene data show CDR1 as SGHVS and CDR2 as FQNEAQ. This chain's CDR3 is CASSTVAETQYF. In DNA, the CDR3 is TGTGCCAGCAGCACGGTCGCGGAGACCCAGTACTTC.

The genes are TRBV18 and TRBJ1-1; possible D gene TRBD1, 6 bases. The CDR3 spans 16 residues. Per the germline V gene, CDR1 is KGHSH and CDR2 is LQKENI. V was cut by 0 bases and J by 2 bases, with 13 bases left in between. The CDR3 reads CASSPPDKGGNTEAFF. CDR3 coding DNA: TGTGCCAGCTCACCACCGGATAAGGGGGGTAACACTGAAGCTTTCTTT.